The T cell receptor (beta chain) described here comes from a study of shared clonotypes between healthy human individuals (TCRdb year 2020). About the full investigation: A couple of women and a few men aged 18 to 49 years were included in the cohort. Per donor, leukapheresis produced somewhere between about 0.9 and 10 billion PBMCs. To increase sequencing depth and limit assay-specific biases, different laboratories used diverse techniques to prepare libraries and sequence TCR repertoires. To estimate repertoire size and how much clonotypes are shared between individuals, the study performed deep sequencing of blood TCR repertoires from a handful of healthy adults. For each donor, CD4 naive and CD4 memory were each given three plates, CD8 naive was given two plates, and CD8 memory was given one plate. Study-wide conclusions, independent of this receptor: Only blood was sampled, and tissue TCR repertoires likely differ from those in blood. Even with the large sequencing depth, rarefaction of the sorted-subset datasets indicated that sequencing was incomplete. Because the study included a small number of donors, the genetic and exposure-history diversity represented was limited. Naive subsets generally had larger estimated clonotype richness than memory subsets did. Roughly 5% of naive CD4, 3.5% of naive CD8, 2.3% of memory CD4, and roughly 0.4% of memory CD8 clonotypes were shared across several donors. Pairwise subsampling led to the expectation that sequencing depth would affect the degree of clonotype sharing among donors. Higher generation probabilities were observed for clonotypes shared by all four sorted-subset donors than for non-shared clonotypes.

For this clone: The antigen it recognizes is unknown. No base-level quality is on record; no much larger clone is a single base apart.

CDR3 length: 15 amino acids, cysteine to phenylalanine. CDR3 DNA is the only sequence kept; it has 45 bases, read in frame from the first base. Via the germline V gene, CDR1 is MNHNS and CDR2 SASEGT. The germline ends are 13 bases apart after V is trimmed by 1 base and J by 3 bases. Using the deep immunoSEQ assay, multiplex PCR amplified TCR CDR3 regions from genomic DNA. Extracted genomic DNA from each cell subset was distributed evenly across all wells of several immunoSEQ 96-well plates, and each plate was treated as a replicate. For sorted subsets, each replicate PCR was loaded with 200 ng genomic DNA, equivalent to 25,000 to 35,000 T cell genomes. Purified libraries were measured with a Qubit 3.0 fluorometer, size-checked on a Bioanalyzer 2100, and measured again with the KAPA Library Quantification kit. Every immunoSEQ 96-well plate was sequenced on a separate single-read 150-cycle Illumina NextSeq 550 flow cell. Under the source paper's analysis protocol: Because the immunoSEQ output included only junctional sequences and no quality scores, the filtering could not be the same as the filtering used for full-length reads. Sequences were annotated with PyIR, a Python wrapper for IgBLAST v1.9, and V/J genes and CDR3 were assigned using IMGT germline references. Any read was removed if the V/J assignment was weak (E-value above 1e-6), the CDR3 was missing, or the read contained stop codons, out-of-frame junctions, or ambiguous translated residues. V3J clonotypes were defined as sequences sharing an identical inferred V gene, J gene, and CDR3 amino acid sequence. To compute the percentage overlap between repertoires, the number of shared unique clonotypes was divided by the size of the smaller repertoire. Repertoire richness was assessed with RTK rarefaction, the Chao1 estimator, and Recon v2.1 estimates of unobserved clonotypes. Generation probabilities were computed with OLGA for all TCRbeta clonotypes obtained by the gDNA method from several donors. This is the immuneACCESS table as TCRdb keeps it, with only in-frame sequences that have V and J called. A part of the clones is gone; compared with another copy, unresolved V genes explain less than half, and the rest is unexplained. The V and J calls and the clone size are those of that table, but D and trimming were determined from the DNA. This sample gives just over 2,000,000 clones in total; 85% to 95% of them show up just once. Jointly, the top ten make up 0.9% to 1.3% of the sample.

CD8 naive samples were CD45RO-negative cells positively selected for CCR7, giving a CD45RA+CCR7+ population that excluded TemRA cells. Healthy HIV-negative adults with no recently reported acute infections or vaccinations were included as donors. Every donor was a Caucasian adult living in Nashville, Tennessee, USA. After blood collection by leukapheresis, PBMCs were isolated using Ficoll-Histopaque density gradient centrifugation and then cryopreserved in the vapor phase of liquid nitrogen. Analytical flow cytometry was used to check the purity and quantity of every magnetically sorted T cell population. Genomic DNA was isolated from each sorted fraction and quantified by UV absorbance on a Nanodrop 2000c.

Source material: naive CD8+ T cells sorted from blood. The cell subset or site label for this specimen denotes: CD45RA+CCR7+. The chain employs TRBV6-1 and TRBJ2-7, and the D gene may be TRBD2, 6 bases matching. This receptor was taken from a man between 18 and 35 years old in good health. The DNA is TGTGCCAGCAGTGAAGACAGTGGGGGGTTCTACGAGCAGTACTTC. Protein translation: CASSEDSGGFYEQYF.